This T cell receptor beta chain was obtained from a study of T cells in Graves' hyperthyroidism and ophthalmopathy. Findings of the study overall: Model-based prediction identified ophthalmopathy a median 6.5 months prior to its onset.

Authors of the study amplified TCR beta CDR3 regions from RNA transcripts. During a first-round RT-PCR of the TCR CDR3, the HTBI primer set was used. TCRdb re-called the multiplex PCR reads with MiXCR, one entry per CDR3 protein. Among around 600,000 distinct CDR3 sequences listed, approximately 14% were seen once. At least ten counts were recorded for this clonotype. Antigen: not known. V lost 0 bases, J lost 1 base, and 15 bases lay in between. Germline loops: CDR1 LGHDT, CDR2 YNNKEL (reference sequence). The CDR3 is made up of 17 amino acids. Graves' hyperthyroidism qualified as stable when ophthalmopathy did not progress within 18 months.

The V call is TRBV3-1, the J call TRBJ1-1; D unclear. The origin of this receptor is a woman in her twenties or thirties with Graves' hyperthyroidism. Sequenced sample: blood. The CDR3 DNA follows: TGTGCCAGCAGCCAAGATCAAGAAGTCCCGGGGAACACTGAAGCTTTCTTT. It yields the protein CASSQDQEVPGNTEAFF.